Presented here are 13 T cell receptor beta chains from one specimen sequenced in a study of blood T cell repertoires in COVID-19. Profiling relied on immunoSEQ multiplex PCR, and the TCRdb table lists in-frame clones only, not all of them. The sample carries 300,000 to 350,000 clones, 85% to 90% recorded once. The sequenced sample was peripheral blood. The receptors shown here come from a woman aged 40 to 50 with COVID-19, enrolled during active disease.

This clone was detected only once. The V and J genes are TRBV5-1 and TRBJ2-7; D is undetermined. This CDR3 spans 14 amino acids. CDR1 and CDR2 (germline): SGHRS, YFSETQ. The V end was cut by 0 bases, the J end by 0 bases, with 7 bases between. The CDR3 DNA reads as TGCGCCAGCAGCTTGGAACGGGTCTCCTACGAGCAGTACTTC. Its translation is CASSLERVSYEQYF. Full variable domain (remainder filled in from reference TRBV5-1 and TRBJ2-7): KAGVTQTPRYLIKTRGQQVTLSCSPISGHRSVSWYQQTPGQGLQFLFEYFSETQRNKGNFPGRFSGRQFSNSRSEMNVSTLELGDSALYLCASSLERVSYEQYFGPGTRLTVT.

The chain uses TRBV15 and TRBJ2-5; D not certain. CDR1 is LNHNV and CDR2 is YYDKDF in the germline V gene (reference sequence). The CDR3 contains 15 residues. The ends were cut back, 0 bases at V and 5 bases at J, with 13 bases in the middle. For the CDR3, the DNA is TGTGCCACCAGCAGAGATGCGTTCGACTTGGAGACCCAGTACTTC. Protein sequence: CATSRDAFDLETQYF.

The chain is built from TRBV10-3 and TRBJ1-5; no definite D call. The V gene lost 6 bases and the J gene lost 2 bases, with 11 bases spanning the gap. The CDR3 contains 14 residues. CDR1 is ENHRY, CDR2 SYGVKD, per germline. The CDR3 protein is CAIRGSGGNQPQHF. Written as DNA, the CDR3 is TGTGCCATCAGAGGCTCTGGAGGCAATCAGCCCCAGCATTTT.

The rearrangement links TRBV5-1 to TRBJ1-5; 11 nucleotides match TRBD1. Germline CDR1 reads SGHRS; CDR2 reads YFSETQ. V trimming: 4 bases; J trimming: 1 base; junction bases outside the gene matches: 7. This CDR3 is built from 17 residues. The CDR3 sequence is CASSPGQGARSNQPQHF. CDR3 coding DNA: TGCGCCAGCAGCCCCGGACAGGGGGCGAGGAGCAATCAGCCCCAGCATTTT.

This clone has only a few counts. This chain uses TRBV28 with TRBJ1-4, with no clear D. This CDR3 has 12 residues. V was shortened by 6 bases and J by 6 bases, with 8 bases between the two germline ends. Germline assignment: CDR1 MDHEN and CDR2 SYDVKM. The DNA for the CDR3 is TGTGCCAGCAGGGTCGGGGATGAAAAACTGTTTTTT. It translates to CASRVGDEKLFF.

V gene TRBV10-3 combines with J gene TRBJ1-2; D is possibly TRBD1 (6 bases). This CDR3 is 13 amino acids long. V gave up 0 bases and J gave up 6 bases, with 8 bases separating them. Germline V CDR1 and CDR2: ENHRY, SYGVKD. CDR3: CAISESRGHGYTF. The CDR3 DNA follows: TGTGCCATCAGTGAGTCCAGGGGTCATGGCTACACCTTC.

The chain carries TRBV9 and TRBJ2-2; TRBD1 matches 9 bases. CDR1 is SGDLS and CDR2 is YYNGEE in the germline V gene. V was pared by 0 bases and J by 5 bases, with 5 bases of the junction left unmatched. The length of the CDR3 is 16 residues. CDR3 sequence: CASSVEQGAGTGELFF. CDR3 DNA: TGTGCCAGCAGCGTAGAACAGGGGGCTGGAACCGGGGAGCTGTTTTTT.

J is TRBJ1-2 and V is TRBV28; tentatively, D is TRBD1 (5 bases). V was cut by 2 bases and J by 8 bases, with 9 bases left in between. CDR3 size: 12 residues. Germline lookup yields CDR1 MDHEN and CDR2 SYDVKM. In nucleotides, the CDR3 is TGTGCCAGCAGTTTACTAGGGGAAGGCTACACCTTC. Its protein is CASSLLGEGYTF.

V is TRBV11-2 and J is TRBJ2-1; possibly TRBD2 for D (5 bases). Germline V gene lookup returns CDR1 SGHAT and CDR2 FQNNGV. The CDR3 is 13 residues long. The V and J ends lost 5 bases and 8 bases respectively, with 13 bases between them. The CDR3 loop is CASSDGVSDEQFF. The CDR3 coding sequence is TGTGCCAGCAGCGACGGGGTCTCCGATGAGCAGTTCTTC.

The chain carries TRBV2 and TRBJ1-2; the match to TRBD1 covers 10 bases. The germline V gene encodes CDR1 SNHLY and CDR2 FYNNEI. The CDR3 is 14 residues long. Unmatched junction bases numbered 2, after V lost 4 bases and J lost 3 bases. This CDR3 reads CASSGTGGYYGYTF. The DNA of the CDR3 is TGTGCCAGCAGTGGGACAGGGGGTTACTATGGCTACACCTTC.

The J gene is TRBJ1-2, the V gene TRBV28; tentatively, D is TRBD1 (6 bases). Germline V gene lookup returns CDR1 MDHEN and CDR2 SYDVKM. The ends were cut back, 3 bases at V and 3 bases at J, with 8 bases in the middle. The CDR3 sequence is 13 residues long. The CDR3 sequence is CASSLTGHYGYTF. CDR3 DNA: TGTGCCAGCAGTTTGACAGGTCACTATGGCTACACCTTC.

The chain carries TRBV28 and TRBJ2-7; TRBD1 aligns across 9 bases. V shed 3 bases, J shed 6 bases, and the junction held 9 bases outside the gene matches. The length of the CDR3 is 15 residues. Per germline, CDR1 MDHEN and CDR2 SYDVKM. The DNA of the CDR3 is TGTGCCAGCAGTTTTATCGGACAGGGGCTCGGCGAGCAGTACTTC. Protein: CASSFIGQGLGEQYF.

V gene TRBV7-2 combines with J gene TRBJ2-5; D perhaps matches TRBD2 (5 bases). CDR3 length equals 12 residues. CDR1 and CDR2 (germline): SGHTA, FQGNSA. The V end was cut by 8 bases, the J end by 5 bases, with 12 bases between. In DNA form, the CDR3 reads TGTGCCAGCCGCCAGCCGGGGGAGACCCAGTACTTC. Its protein is CASRQPGETQYF.